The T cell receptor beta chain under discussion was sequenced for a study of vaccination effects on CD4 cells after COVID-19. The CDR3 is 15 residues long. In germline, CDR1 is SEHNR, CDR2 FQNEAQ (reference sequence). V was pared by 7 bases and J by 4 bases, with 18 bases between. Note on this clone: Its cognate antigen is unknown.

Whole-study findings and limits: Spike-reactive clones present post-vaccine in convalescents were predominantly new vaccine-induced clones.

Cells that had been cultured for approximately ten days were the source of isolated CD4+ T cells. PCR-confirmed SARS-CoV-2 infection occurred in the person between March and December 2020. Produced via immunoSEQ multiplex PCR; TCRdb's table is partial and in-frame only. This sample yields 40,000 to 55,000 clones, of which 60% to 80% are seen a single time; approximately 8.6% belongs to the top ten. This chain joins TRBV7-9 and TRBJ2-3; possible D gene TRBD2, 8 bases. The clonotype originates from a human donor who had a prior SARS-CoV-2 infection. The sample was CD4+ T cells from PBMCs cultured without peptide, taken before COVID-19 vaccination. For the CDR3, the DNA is TGTGCCAGCACCTCCGGGAGGGGGCCCGCAGATACGCAGTATTTT. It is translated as CASTSGRGPADTQYF.